This T cell receptor (beta chain) derives from a study of CD8+CD57+ T cells in acquired aplastic anemia. On the study more broadly: Sorted CD4+ and CD8+ cells yielded DNA averaging approximately 3 ug.

In patients chosen for sequencing, flow cytometry had shown CD8+CD57+ cell expansion. Severe acquired aplastic anemia affected all patients. A word on this clonotype: The antigen is not known. Given the absence of the conserved phenylalanine or tryptophan at the CDR3 end, a read error is likely.

Findings and limits, study-wide: Researchers report that 25 to 35 CD8+ CDR3 sequences appeared in both patients and controls. Patients showed no significant difference from controls in CD8+ Simpson's diversity.

Genomic DNA provided the template from which TCR beta VDJ and CDR3 profiles were obtained. MiXCR, applied by TCRdb to the reads, yields one record per CDR3 protein. The data contain some 150,000 distinct CDR3 sequences, less than 60% of them singletons. The TCR comes from a human donor with aplastic anemia. The sequenced material came from sorted CD4+, CD8+, or CD8+CD57+ T cells (not recorded which) from PBMCs.

The CDR3 reads CASSQDEANPYPLHS. CDR3 nucleotides: TGTGCCAGCAGCCAAGATGAGGCGAACCCTTATCCCCTCCACTCT. V and J are TRBV4-2 and TRBJ1-6, with D uncertain. Trimming removed 0 bases at V and 13 bases at J, with 16 bases between. The CDR3 totals 15 residues. From germline, CDR1 is LGHNA and CDR2 YNFKEQ.